This T cell receptor beta chain was sequenced for a study of PD-L1 blockade in urothelial cancer. About the study: Patients previously received 0 to 3 chemotherapy regimens.

The data were produced by immunoSEQ multiplex PCR, yet TCRdb's version contains in-frame clones alone and is incomplete. The sample includes 95,000 or so clones, 80% to 90% of them seen just once. Germline CDR1 MDHEN, CDR2 SYDVKM. J lost 9 bases, V lost 6 bases, and 14 bases had no gene match. This CDR3 contains 16 residues. Time point given: pretreatment peripheral blood. Sequenced here: PBMCs, sampled around atezolizumab (anti-PD-L1) treatment. V is TRBV28 and J is TRBJ1-6, with 7 positions matching TRBD1. The TCR comes from a man aged 55 to 70 with urothelial cancer. DNA for the CDR3: TGTGCCAGCAGCTCACCCCGGGACAGTCAGGGTTCACCCCTCCACTTT. This sequence encodes CASSSPRDSQGSPLHF.